The present entry profiles one T cell receptor (beta chain) with its context. RNA transcripts yielded amplified TCR beta CDR3 regions. The HTBI primer set served for first-round RT-PCR of the TCR CDR3. TCRdb passed the multiplex PCR reads through MiXCR, listing each CDR3 protein once. The profile shows hundreds of thousands of distinct CDR3 sequences, 14% to 15% of them singletons. The sample is drawn from a study of T cells in Graves' hyperthyroidism and ophthalmopathy. V trimming: 1 base; J trimming: 0 bases; junction bases outside the gene matches: 5. The CDR3 sequence is 17 residues long. Per germline, CDR1 SGHRS and CDR2 YFSETQ.

The sequencing sample was made of blood. The source is a woman aged 40 to 49 with Graves' ophthalmopathy. The chain is built from TRBV5-1 and TRBJ2-2; 8 bases map to TRBD2. The CDR3 nucleotides read TGCGCCAGCAGCTTGCTTTCGGGAGGGGCGAACACCGGGGAGCTGTTTTTT. It codes for CASSLLSGGANTGELFF.